The sequence of this T cell receptor (beta chain) was determined in a study of T cells expressing NK-cell markers. TCRdb reprocessed the 5' RACE reads, keeping one entry per CDR3 protein, no DNA. The sample table includes 550,000 to 600,000 distinct CDR3 sequences. Germline V gene lookup returns CDR1 LGHNA and CDR2 YSLEER. The CDR3 covers 16 residues. The source is a young man in good health. Sequenced: blood T cells: a sorted CD56 or NKG2C T cell subset, CD4+ or CD8+ T cells, or bulk PBMC T cells (not recorded which). The gene calls are TRBV4-3 and TRBJ2-1; checking the TCRdb D call of TRBD2 is not possible without DNA. CDR3 sequence reads: CASSQRARDFYNEQFF.